The 26 T cell receptor beta chains given below trace back to one sample, sequenced in a study of beta chain features in type 1 diabetes. The study reverse transcribed the entire isolated RNA, so it sequenced expressed TCRB transcripts. Sequencing was performed with immunoSEQ multiplex PCR; in TCRdb, only in-frame clones are kept and a portion is missing. This table has over 700,000 clones, roughly a sixth appearing once. The sequenced sample consisted of naive CD4+ T cells from blood. These TCRs come from a woman aged 18-29 years in good health.

The chain employs TRBV11-2 and TRBJ2-3; D not certain. The V and J ends lost 5 bases and 5 bases respectively, with 8 bases between them. The CDR3 loop spans 12 amino acids. Germline CDR1 reads SGHAT; CDR2 reads FQNNGV. CDR3 in DNA: TGTGCCAGCAGCCGTAACGGAGATACGCAGTATTTT. It codes for CASSRNGDTQYF.

The table lists this clone with a few counts. This sequence joins TRBV5-1 and TRBJ2-1, with D hard to call. The CDR3 loop spans 13 amino acids. Trimming cost V 0 bases and J 9 bases, with 10 bases left between them. Germline assignment: CDR1 SGHRS and CDR2 YFSETQ. The CDR3 loop is CASSLAVFAEQFF. CDR3 nucleotides: TGCGCCAGCAGCTTGGCCGTTTTTGCTGAGCAGTTCTTC.

V usage is TRBV6-5 and J usage is TRBJ2-1; D unclear. Trimming shortened V by 2 bases and J by 3 bases, and 8 bases separated the two germline ends. The CDR3 contains 14 residues. CDR1 and CDR2 from the germline V gene are MNHEY and SVGAGI. CDR3 loop: CASSYGQSYNEQFF. The CDR3 DNA sequence: TGTGCCAGCAGTTACGGGCAGAGCTACAATGAGCAGTTCTTC.

CDR3 residues: CASSYGQLQNEQYF. The DNA of the CDR3 is TGCGCCAGCAGTTACGGACAGTTGCAGAACGAGCAGTACTTC. J is TRBJ2-7 and V is TRBV5-1; D perhaps matches TRBD1 (6 bases). Trimming took 5 bases from V and 5 from J, leaving 17 bases between them. CDR3 length: 14 residues. Per the germline V gene, CDR1 is SGHRS and CDR2 is YFSETQ.

This clone was detected a few times. The chain joins TRBV7-9 to TRBJ2-5; tentatively, D is TRBD2 (6 bases). The CDR3 is 16 residues long. Trimming shortened V by 2 bases and J by 7 bases, and 20 bases separated the two germline ends. Germline CDR1 is SEHNR and CDR2 is FQNEAQ (reference sequence). In DNA, the CDR3 is TGTGCCAGCAGCTTAATGTGGGAGGAGCAGTGGCGGACCCAGTACTTC. It is translated as CASSLMWEEQWRTQYF.

V is TRBV5-4 and J is TRBJ2-5; 9 bases agree with TRBD1. Germline lookup yields CDR1 SGHNT and CDR2 YYREEE (reference sequence). This CDR3 has 15 amino acids. V lost 0 bases to trimming and J lost 5 bases; unmatched junction nucleotides: 5. In DNA form, the CDR3 reads TGTGCCAGCAGCTTGGGACAGGGGGTTGCGGAGACCCAGTACTTC. As protein: CASSLGQGVAETQYF.

This clone was observed a handful of times. V is TRBV28 and J is TRBJ2-5, with D perhaps matching TRBD1 (6 bases). The CDR3 sequence is 13 residues long. CDR1 is MDHEN and CDR2 is SYDVKM in the germline V gene. V was pared by 4 bases and J by 5 bases, with 11 bases between. The CDR3 loop reads CASSYRVEETQYF. DNA for the CDR3: TGTGCCAGCAGTTACAGGGTGGAGGAGACCCAGTACTTC.

This rearrangement joins TRBV7-9 to TRBJ2-3, with 7 nucleotides matching TRBD2. V was clipped by 5 bases and J by 6 bases; unmatched bases: 11. The CDR3 is made up of 15 amino acids. Germline V CDR1 and CDR2: SEHNR, FQNEAQ (reference sequence). The CDR3 DNA follows: TGTGCCAGCAGCCCCCCCGGGCGGGAGTGGGATACGCAGTATTTT. Amino acids: CASSPPGREWDTQYF.

As regards this clone: The conserved closing phenylalanine or tryptophan is absent in this CDR3, likely reflecting a read error. The limits of the CDR3 on the DNA are not certain, so only TCRdb's listed CDR3 is given. The CDR3 sequence is CASSPKAGLQHL. The V and J genes are TRBV28 and TRBJ1-5; the table's D gene call, TRBD1, was not cross checked with the DNA. A total of 12 residues make up the CDR3, ends included. Germline CDR1 MDHEN, CDR2 SYDVKM.

This clone was seen only a few times. The chain is built from TRBV7-3 and TRBJ2-7; D gene unclear. V lost 7 bases and J lost 2, with 12 bases in between. CDR1 is SGHTA, CDR2 FQGTGA, per germline. The CDR3 totals 13 residues. CDR3 loop: CASTAFTPYEQYF. CDR3 DNA: TGTGCCAGCACGGCGTTCACCCCCTACGAGCAGTACTTC.

This clone was seen a handful of times. The rearrangement uses TRBV2 and TRBJ2-3, with 8 bases lining up with TRBD1. J lost 4 bases, V lost 6 bases, and 3 bases had no gene match. The CDR3 is 13 residues long. Germline V gene sequence: CDR1 SNHLY, CDR2 FYNNEI. The CDR3 region has the DNA TGTGCCAGCAGACCGACAGGGGCAGATACGCAGTATTTT. Residues: CASRPTGADTQYF.

The V gene is TRBV15, the J gene TRBJ2-5, with TRBD2 matching over 8 bases. Per germline, CDR1 LNHNV and CDR2 YYDKDF (reference sequence). Trimming removed 0 bases from V and 5 bases from J; junction bases left unmatched: 5. The CDR3 is made up of 15 amino acids. CDR3 nucleotides: TGTGCCACCAGCAGAGATGGCCTAGCGGGCGAGACCCAGTACTTC. Residues: CATSRDGLAGETQYF.

This clone was detected a few times. V gene TRBV28 combines with J gene TRBJ2-7; weak D call: TRBD2 (5 bases). The CDR3 is 13 amino acids. Germline CDR1 is MDHEN and CDR2 is SYDVKM. V lost 7 bases to trimming and J lost 2 bases, with 12 bases between them. DNA of the CDR3: TGTGCCAGCACCATTGGGAGAGCCTACGAGCAGTACTTC. Translated: CASTIGRAYEQYF.

The chain joins TRBV27 to TRBJ2-7; D not certain. The germline CDR1 and CDR2 sequences are MNHEY and SMNVEV (reference sequence). The CDR3 sequence is 13 residues long. Trimming stripped 5 bases from V and 5 bases from J, with 13 bases between. The CDR3 DNA reads TGTGCCAGCAGTCCGACCGACCCGGACGAGCAGTACTTC. This gives the protein CASSPTDPDEQYF.

As regards this clone: Being one base from a much bigger clone, this may be a read error. Different DNA sequences within this sample yield the same CDR3. The gene calls are TRBV10-3 and TRBJ2-5; D call uncertain. Matching the DNA end better, TRBJ2-7 makes the J call doubtful. CDR1 is ENHRY and CDR2 is SYGVKD in the germline V gene. The CDR3 length is 11 residues. This CDR3 reads CAISGGYEQYF. The CDR3 DNA is TGTGCCATCAGTGGCGGCTACGAGCAGTACTTC.

This clone was seen more than once but under ten times. This chain connects TRBV25-1 to TRBJ2-7; 10 bases agree with TRBD1. After removal of 5 bases from V and 5 bases from J, the junction contained 9 bases not matched to a gene. The germline V gene has CDR1 MGHDK and CDR2 SYGVNS. CDR3 length equals 15 residues. The CDR3 is CASSRGRTGGHEQYF. DNA of the CDR3: TGTGCCAGCAGTCGGGGGAGGACAGGGGGTCACGAGCAGTACTTC.

The rearrangement uses TRBV28 and TRBJ2-1, with 10 bases identical to TRBD2. The length of the CDR3 is 13 residues. V lost 5 bases and J lost 12; bases outside the gene matches: 7. Germline CDR1 reads MDHEN; CDR2 reads SYDVKM. In DNA form, the CDR3 reads TGTGCCAGCAGTAGCCTAGCGGGAGTACGGCAGTTCTTC. It encodes CASSSLAGVRQFF. The whole variable domain, remainder taken from reference TRBV28 and TRBJ2-1, is DVKVTQSSRYLVKRTGEKVFLECVQDMDHENMFWYRQDPGLGLRLIYFSYDVKMKEKGDIPEGYSVSREKKERFSLILESASTNQTSMYLCASSSLAGVRQFFGPGTRLTVL.

The chain links TRBV5-6 to TRBJ1-1; TRBD1 might be the D (6 bases). The germline gives CDR1 SGHDT, CDR2 YYEEEE. Between the trimmed V and J ends, which lost 5 bases and 5 bases, there was a span of 13 bases. This CDR3 comprises 13 residues. CDR3 loop: CASRGNRDTEAFF. CDR3 in DNA: TGTGCCAGCAGAGGCAACAGGGATACTGAAGCTTTCTTT.

The J gene is TRBJ1-5, the V gene TRBV5-5; no definite D call. The ends were cut back, 1 base at V and 5 bases at J, with 13 bases in the middle. Germline V gene lookup returns CDR1 SGHKS and CDR2 YYEKEE (reference sequence). The CDR3 is 15 amino acids. The chain's CDR3 is CASSLYPLSDQPQHF. The CDR3 coding sequence is TGTGCCAGCAGCTTGTATCCGTTATCAGATCAGCCCCAGCATTTT.

This clone was picked up a small number of times. The rearrangement uses TRBV13 and TRBJ2-3, with D possibly TRBD1 on 7 matching bases. The CDR3 is 17 residues long. Trimming took off 4 bases at V and 0 bases at J, with 17 bases between the two ends. Germline V gene sequence: CDR1 PRHDT, CDR2 FYEKMQ (reference sequence). CDR3 residues: CASSSFQGGFSTDTQYF. CDR3 nucleotides: TGTGCCAGCAGCTCCTTCCAGGGGGGCTTTAGCACAGATACGCAGTATTTT.

The genes are TRBV2 and TRBJ1-2, with TRBD1 matching 7 bases. The ends lost 3 bases at V and 5 bases at J; junction bases unmatched: 9. Germline CDR1 SNHLY, CDR2 FYNNEI. The CDR3 sequence is 15 residues long. The CDR3 protein is CASSDEGAIGYGYTF. CDR3 nucleotide sequence: TGTGCCAGCAGTGACGAGGGGGCTATCGGTTATGGCTACACCTTC.

Only a few counts were recorded for this clone. J is TRBJ2-1 and V is TRBV6-1; D is uncertain. There are 12 residues in the CDR3. Per the germline V gene, CDR1 is MNHNS and CDR2 is SASEGT. V dropped 2 bases and J dropped 15 bases, with 14 bases sitting between them. The CDR3 spells CASSERRISTFF. For the CDR3, the DNA is TGTGCCAGCAGTGAACGGCGGATATCGACGTTCTTC.

The rearrangement links TRBV7-2 to TRBJ2-2; D is possibly TRBD1 (5 bases). The V gene's germline CDR1 is SGHTA and CDR2 FQGNSA. The CDR3 contains 15 residues. V dropped 3 bases and J dropped 1 base, with 9 bases sitting between them. DNA for the CDR3: TGTGCCAGCAGCTTCACAGGAATGAACACCGGGGAGCTGTTTTTT. Its protein product is CASSFTGMNTGELFF.

This clone appeared a few times. The genes are TRBV7-9 and TRBJ2-1; tentatively, D is TRBD2 (6 bases). CDR1 and CDR2 (germline): SEHNR, FQNEAQ (reference sequence). The CDR3 contains 15 residues. V gave up 0 bases and J gave up 4 bases, with 10 bases separating them. The CDR3 DNA is TGTGCCAGCAGCTTAGCACTAGCCCTTTACAATGAGCAGTTCTTC. It specifies CASSLALALYNEQFF.

The rearrangement uses TRBV15 and TRBJ2-7; D assignment may be TRBD1 or TRBD2 (5 bases each). There are 12 residues in the CDR3. Trimming took off 1 base at V and 9 bases at J, with 10 bases between the two ends. Germline V lookup: CDR1 LNHNV, CDR2 YYDKDF (reference sequence). The CDR3 sequence is CATSRGRDLQYF. CDR3 DNA sequence: TGTGCCACCAGCAGAGGAAGGGACCTGCAGTACTTC.

The rearrangement uses TRBV7-9 and TRBJ1-2, with 12 bases lining up with TRBD1. The CDR3 loop spans 16 amino acids. Germline CDR1 and CDR2: SEHNR and FQNEAQ (reference sequence). V was clipped by 5 bases and J by 7 bases; unmatched bases: 11. CDR3 amino acids: CASSAGTGGLGRGYTF. As DNA, the CDR3 is TGTGCCAGCAGCGCAGGGACAGGGGGCCTGGGACGTGGCTACACCTTC.